The 30 T cell receptor beta chains below were found in one sample sequenced in a study of PD-L1 blockade in urothelial cancer. Profiling relied on immunoSEQ multiplex PCR, and the TCRdb table lists in-frame clones only, not all of them. The data contain some 30,000 clones, 70% to 90% of them singletons. The input for sequencing was PBMCs, taken around atezolizumab (anti-PD-L1) treatment. These receptors were collected from a man between 50 and 59 years old with urothelial cancer.

The V and J genes are TRBV19 and TRBJ2-2, with D maybe TRBD1 (5 bases). Trimming shortened V by 3 bases and J by 0 bases, and 8 bases separated the two germline ends. The CDR3 spans 15 residues. Germline V lookup: CDR1 LNHDA, CDR2 SQIVND (reference sequence). The DNA of the CDR3 is TGTGCCAGTAGTATTTCAGGGACGAACACCGGGGAGCTGTTTTTT. Translation gives CASSISGTNTGELFF.

The chain couples TRBV7-2 to TRBJ2-1, with D maybe TRBD1 (6 bases). The CDR3 is 15 residues long. Per the germline V gene, CDR1 is SGHTA and CDR2 is FQGNSA. V gave up 4 bases and J gave up 0 bases, with 10 bases separating them. The CDR3 loop is CASSSDRNSYNEQFF. In DNA, the CDR3 is TGTGCCAGCAGCTCGGACAGAAACTCCTACAATGAGCAGTTCTTC. Full variable domain (remainder filled in from reference TRBV7-2 and TRBJ2-1): GAGVSQSPSNKVTEKGKDVELRCDPISGHTALYWYRQSLGQGLEFLIYFQGNSAPDKSGLPSDRFSAERTGGSVSTLTIQRTQQEDSAVYLCASSSDRNSYNEQFFGPGTRLTVL.

This chain uses TRBV15 with TRBJ1-5; D call uncertain. Germline V CDR1 and CDR2: LNHNV, YYDKDF (reference sequence). V dropped 0 bases and J dropped 0 bases, with 6 bases sitting between them. The CDR3 covers 15 residues. In DNA form, the CDR3 reads TGTGCCACCAGCAGAGATGGCGGTAGCAATCAGCCCCAGCATTTT. Residues: CATSRDGGSNQPQHF.

The rearrangement joins TRBV7-8 to TRBJ2-5; 9 nucleotides line up with TRBD1. The CDR3 loop spans 15 amino acids. After removal of 7 bases from V and 3 bases from J, the junction contained 9 bases not matched to a gene. Germline-derived CDR1 and CDR2 are SGHVS and FQNEAQ. The CDR3 is CASTDRGRGEETQYF. The DNA for the CDR3 is TGTGCCAGCACCGACAGGGGGAGAGGGGAAGAGACCCAGTACTTC.

J is TRBJ2-3 and V is TRBV9; D possibly corresponds to TRBD2 (6 bases). CDR3 size: 15 residues. CDR1 is SGDLS and CDR2 is YYNGEE in the germline V gene. The V and J ends lost 4 bases and 1 base respectively, with 13 bases between them. This chain's CDR3 is CASSPRASGTDTQYF. As DNA, the CDR3 is TGTGCCAGCAGCCCCCGGGCTAGCGGCACAGATACGCAGTATTTT. Full variable domain (rest looked up from reference TRBV9 and TRBJ2-3): DSGVTQTPKHLITATGQRVTLRCSPRSGDLSVYWYQQSLDQGLQFLIQYYNGEERAKGNILERFSAQQFPDLHSELNLSSLELGDSALYFCASSPRASGTDTQYFGPGTRLTVL.

The chain is built from TRBV18 and TRBJ2-3, with 16 bases lining up with TRBD2. CDR1 KGHSH and CDR2 LQKENI come from the germline V gene. V trimming: 4 bases; J trimming: 3 bases; junction bases outside the gene matches: 10. The CDR3 loop spans 19 amino acids. This chain's CDR3 is CASSRLGTSGGASTDTQYF. The DNA of the CDR3 is TGTGCCAGCTCACGACTTGGGACTAGCGGGGGGGCAAGTACAGATACGCAGTATTTT. The complete variable domain, with remaining parts taken from reference TRBV18 and TRBJ2-3, reads NAGVMQNPRHLVRRRGQEARLRCSPMKGHSHVYWYRQLPEEGLKFMVYLQKENIIDESGMPKERFSAEFPKEGPSILRIQQVVRGDSAAYFCASSRLGTSGGASTDTQYFGPGTRLTVL.

A word on this clone: Other DNA sequences of this sample code for an identical CDR3. The J gene is TRBJ2-3, the V gene TRBV11-3; D is undetermined. The CDR3 runs to 13 residues. The V gene lost 4 bases and the J gene lost 3 bases, with 8 bases spanning the gap. CDR1 is SGHNT, CDR2 YENEEA, per germline. The CDR3 DNA follows: TGTGCCAGCAGCTCCCGAGTTACAGATACGCAGTATTTT. It yields the protein CASSSRVTDTQYF. The full variable domain, in which reference TRBV11-3 and TRBJ2-3 provide the parts outside the CDR3, is EAGVVQSPRYKIIEKKQPVAFWCNPISGHNTLYWYLQNLGQGPELLIRYENEEAVDDSQLPKDRFSAERLKGVDSTLKIQPAELGDSAVYLCASSSRVTDTQYFGPGTRLTVL.

The genes are TRBV19 and TRBJ2-7, with D perhaps matching TRBD2 (5 bases). The CDR3 extends over 14 amino acids. Germline-derived CDR1 and CDR2 are LNHDA and SQIVND (reference sequence). V lost 3 bases to trimming and J lost 1 base, with 10 bases between them. The CDR3 nucleotides read TGTGCCAGTAGTATCGGAGGCGGGTCCTACGAGCAGTACTTC. Encoded protein: CASSIGGGSYEQYF.

The J gene is TRBJ2-2, the V gene TRBV5-1; possibly TRBD1 for D (6 bases). This CDR3 contains 15 residues. Trimming removed 1 base from V and 1 base from J, with 8 bases in between. The germline V gene encodes CDR1 SGHRS and CDR2 YFSETQ. The DNA of the CDR3 is TGCGCCAGCAGCTTGATAGGGGGGAACACCGGGGAGCTGTTTTTT. The encoded protein is CASSLIGGNTGELFF.

The V gene is TRBV18, the J gene TRBJ2-7; no definite D call. The CDR3 is 14 residues long. V lost 6 bases, J lost 7 bases, and 19 bases lay in between. Germline loops: CDR1 KGHSH, CDR2 LQKENI. The CDR3 here is CASSPGGYVPEQYF. CDR3 in DNA: TGTGCCAGCTCCCCGGGTGGTTACGTTCCAGAGCAGTACTTC.

The V call is TRBV18, the J call TRBJ2-1, with D possibly being TRBD2 (6 bases). Trimming took off 3 bases at V and 7 bases at J, with 16 bases between the two ends. From germline, CDR1 is KGHSH and CDR2 LQKENI. This CDR3 region has 15 residues. This CDR3 reads CASSPSGLGTNEQFF. DNA of the CDR3: TGTGCCAGCTCACCTAGCGGTTTGGGAACGAATGAGCAGTTCTTC.

V and J are TRBV2 and TRBJ2-3; 7 bases match TRBD2. This CDR3 spans 18 amino acids. CDR1 SNHLY and CDR2 FYNNEI come from the germline V gene. Unmatched junction bases numbered 21, after V lost 7 bases and J lost 5 bases. This CDR3 is CASNRKLIGSSGLDTQYF. CDR3 coding DNA: TGTGCCAGCAACCGAAAACTTATAGGGTCTAGCGGCCTAGATACGCAGTATTTT.

The chain combines TRBV19 with TRBJ1-5; weak D call: TRBD1 (6 bases). The CDR3 covers 15 residues. With 7 bases removed from V and 1 base from J, the gap between germline ends came to 14 bases. Germline CDR1 and CDR2: LNHDA and SQIVND (reference sequence). For the CDR3, the DNA is TGTGCCAGTACTTGGGGGCAAGGAAGCAATCAGCCCCAGCATTTT. Translated: CASTWGQGSNQPQHF.

The genes are TRBV10-3 and TRBJ1-6; 7 positions match TRBD1. Trimming at V came to 8 bases and at J to 7 bases, leaving 5 bases not matched to a gene. The CDR3 length is 13 residues. Germline V gene data show CDR1 as ENHRY and CDR2 as SYGVKD. CDR3 sequence reads: CAIGTEGNSPLHF. CDR3 bases: TGTGCCATCGGGACAGAGGGAAATTCACCCCTCCACTTT.

The V and J genes are TRBV27 and TRBJ2-1, with 7 bases fitting TRBD1. The germline V gene has CDR1 MNHEY and CDR2 SMNVEV (reference sequence). Trimming at V came to 4 bases and at J to 2 bases, leaving 17 bases not matched to a gene. This CDR3 region has 19 residues. CDR3 region: CASSSLSSMTGIPYNEQFF. The CDR3 region has the DNA TGTGCCAGCAGTTCCCTAAGCTCGATGACAGGGATACCCTACAATGAGCAGTTCTTC.

The rearrangement links TRBV7-8 to TRBJ2-7; 10 bases agree with TRBD2. The CDR3 extends over 15 amino acids. CDR1 and CDR2 from the germline V gene are SGHVS and FQNEAQ. Trimming took 1 base from V and 5 from J; bases not matched to a gene: 5. For the CDR3, the DNA is TGTGCCAGCAGCTTAGTCCTAGCGGGAGTTCACGAGCAGTACTTC. Its translation is CASSLVLAGVHEQYF.

In this sample, this clone turned up a few times. This chain uses TRBV5-1 with TRBJ2-7, with 8 bases lining up with TRBD2. The germline V gene encodes CDR1 SGHRS and CDR2 YFSETQ. CDR3 length: 17 amino acids. Losses at the gene ends were 0 bases for V and 2 bases for J; bases not matched to a gene: 10. CDR3 nucleotide sequence: TGCGCCAGCAGCTTGGATCCCCAGCGGGGGACGCCCTACGAGCAGTACTTC. Its protein product is CASSLDPQRGTPYEQYF.

This rearrangement joins TRBV4-2 to TRBJ2-7, with D tentatively TRBD2 (7 bases). Between the trimmed V and J ends, which lost 0 bases and 7 bases, there was a span of 16 bases. The CDR3 totals 15 residues. Germline lookup yields CDR1 LGHNA and CDR2 YNFKEQ. CDR3 DNA: TGTGCCAGCAGCCAAGAGGGAGGGGGGGCCTTGGAGCAGTACTTC. Translated: CASSQEGGGALEQYF.

The chain employs TRBV30 and TRBJ1-1; maybe TRBD1 (6 bases). Per the germline V gene, CDR1 is GTSNPN and CDR2 is SVGIG (reference sequence). The CDR3 loop spans 13 amino acids. The germline V and J ends were trimmed by 0 bases and 4 bases, with 9 bases remaining between them. For the CDR3, the DNA is TGTGCCTGGAGTGTACAGGGCAGCACTGAAGCTTTCTTT. Translation gives CAWSVQGSTEAFF. The whole variable domain, remainder taken from reference TRBV30 and TRBJ1-1, is SQTIHQWPATLVQPVGSPLSLECTVEGTSNPNLYWYRQAAGRGLQLLFYSVGIGQISSEVPQNLSASRPQDRQFILSSKKLLLSDSGFYLCAWSVQGSTEAFFGQGTRLTVV.

This clone was seen only a few times. The chain links TRBV27 to TRBJ1-2; 7 bases are shared with TRBD1. The CDR3 runs 16 residues. Germline V gives CDR1 MNHEY, CDR2 SMNVEV (reference sequence). V was clipped by 10 bases and J by 8 bases; unmatched bases: 22. CDR3 coding DNA: TGTGCCACCCTAGGACAGGCCACGGCGCGTGGGCGAGGCTACACCTTC. It is translated as CATLGQATARGRGYTF.

The V call is TRBV28, the J call TRBJ2-2; D is ambiguous. The CDR3 runs 15 residues. CDR1 and CDR2 (germline): MDHEN, SYDVKM. V was trimmed by 2 bases and J by 6 bases, leaving 13 bases between them. In nucleotides, the CDR3 is TGTGCCAGCAGTTTAGGGCCAGCTGGGTCCGGGGAGCTGTTTTTT. This sequence encodes CASSLGPAGSGELFF.

This clone has a handful of counts. The chain has TRBV15 and TRBJ2-1; the D gene is possibly TRBD2 (5 bases). Per germline, CDR1 LNHNV and CDR2 YYDKDF (reference sequence). V lost 0 bases, J lost 5 bases, and 8 bases lay in between. The CDR3 length is 14 residues. The DNA for the CDR3 is TGTGCCACCAGCAGAGATATCGGGGACAATGAGCAGTTCTTC. As protein: CATSRDIGDNEQFF.

J is TRBJ2-3 and V is TRBV19, with a possible D match to TRBD2 (5 bases). CDR1 and CDR2 from the germline V gene are LNHDA and SQIVND (reference sequence). Trimming left V 5 bases short and J 0 bases short, with 15 bases between. This CDR3 spans 16 amino acids. CDR3 DNA sequence: TGTGCCAGTAGTTCCGGGGTGATCCCTAGCACAGATACGCAGTATTTT. Translating it yields CASSSGVIPSTDTQYF.

This chain links TRBV18 with TRBJ2-4; a weak D match, TRBD1 (5 bases). Deletions cut 3 bases from V and 0 bases from J, with 18 bases between. Germline values: CDR1 KGHSH, CDR2 LQKENI. The CDR3 is made up of 18 amino acids. The CDR3 spells CASSPVRSKDIAKNIQYF. CDR3 sequence (DNA): TGTGCCAGCTCACCGGTCCGATCTAAGGACATAGCCAAAAACATTCAGTACTTC.

V and J are TRBV4-3 and TRBJ1-2; TRBD1 might be the D (5 bases). Trimming stripped 1 base from V and 3 bases from J, with 12 bases between. Germline V gene sequence: CDR1 LGHNA, CDR2 YSLEER. This CDR3 comprises 15 residues. CDR3 in DNA: TGCGCCAGCAGCCAAGCCTCGACAGATTACTATGGCTACACCTTC. This encodes CASSQASTDYYGYTF.

The chain recombines TRBV11-2 with TRBJ2-5; D may be TRBD2 (5 bases). CDR1 and CDR2 from the germline V gene are SGHAT and FQNNGV. The CDR3 spans 13 residues. The V end was cut by 1 base, the J end by 5 bases, with 8 bases between. CDR3 sequence reads: CASSLAGTETQYF. DNA for the CDR3: TGTGCCAGCAGCTTAGCGGGAACGGAGACCCAGTACTTC.

This chain uses TRBV7-9 with TRBJ2-7; 8 bases match TRBD2. Germline V lookup: CDR1 SEHNR, CDR2 FQNEAQ (reference sequence). CDR3 length: 12 amino acids. V lost 10 bases to trimming and J lost 4 bases; unmatched junction nucleotides: 6. The CDR3 DNA reads TGTGCCATCGTCGGGGGGGGATACGAGCAGTACTTC. It translates to CAIVGGGYEQYF.

This clone was seen more than once but under ten times. The chain joins TRBV19 to TRBJ1-5, with 12 bases fitting TRBD1. This CDR3 contains 17 residues. The germline CDR1 and CDR2 sequences are LNHDA and SQIVND (reference sequence). The trim removed 5 bases at V and 0 bases at J, leaving 5 bases unmatched. The CDR3 sequence is CASSSGQGANSNQPQHF. In DNA, the CDR3 is TGTGCCAGTAGTTCGGGACAGGGGGCCAATAGCAATCAGCCCCAGCATTTT.

The chain links TRBV15 to TRBJ2-6; D might be TRBD2 (6 bases). V lost 3 bases, J lost 0 bases, and 12 bases lay in between. The germline V gene encodes CDR1 LNHNV and CDR2 YYDKDF (reference sequence). There are 17 residues in the CDR3. The CDR3 sequence is CATSSLLAGSGANVLTF. As DNA, the CDR3 is TGTGCCACCAGCAGTTTACTAGCAGGCTCTGGGGCCAACGTCCTGACTTTC. Full variable domain (rest looked up from reference TRBV15 and TRBJ2-6): DAMVIQNPRYQVTQFGKPVTLSCSQTLNHNVMYWYQQKSSQAPKLLFHYYDKDFNNEADTPDNFQSRRPNTSFCFLDIRSPGLGDTAMYLCATSSLLAGSGANVLTFGAGSRLTVL.

The CDR3 region has the DNA TGTGCCAGCAGCCCAAGGGGCGGGAGACCCCCATACGAGCAGTACTTC. It encodes CASSPRGGRPPYEQYF. The J gene is TRBJ2-7, the V gene TRBV5-8; 7 positions agree with TRBD2. In germline, CDR1 is SGHTS, CDR2 YDEGEE. V gave up 4 bases and J gave up 4 bases; unmatched junction bases: 14. The CDR3 totals 16 residues.